This T cell receptor beta chain comes out of a study of T cells in Graves' hyperthyroidism and ophthalmopathy. Study observations and caveats: Stable hyperthyroidism and ophthalmopathy were separated using 13 V-J signatures.

To note about this clonotype: Its antigen is undetermined. A read error may be the cause here, since a much bigger clone is one base away.

It was RNA transcripts that yielded the amplified TCR beta CDR3 regions. The HTBI set primed first-round TCR CDR3 RT-PCR. TCRdb re-called the multiplex PCR reads with MiXCR, one entry per CDR3 protein. The sample records around 700,000 distinct CDR3 sequences, approximately 36% being singletons. This CDR3 is 11 amino acids long. Germline loops: CDR1 ENHRY, CDR2 SYGVKD. The clonotype comes from a woman in her 40s with Graves' hyperthyroidism. Sequencing input: blood. This chain uses TRBV10-3 with TRBJ1-2; unclear D gene. CDR3 amino acids: CAIQGDYGYAF. The CDR3 nucleotides read TGTGCCATACAAGGAGACTATGGCTACGCCTTC.